This TCR beta chain was obtained from a study of shared clonotypes between healthy human individuals. Study at large: For every donor, three CD4 naive, three CD4 memory, two CD8 naive and one CD8 memory plates were used. General observations from the study: Naive CD4 clonotype sharing across several donors was approximately 5%. Non-shared clonotypes had lower generation probabilities than those shared by all four donors.

V lost 5 bases to trimming and J lost 0 bases; unmatched junction nucleotides: 12. Germline V CDR1 and CDR2: SGHTA, FQGNSA. This CDR3 has 18 residues. Original processing notes: Filtering differed because ImmunoSEQ produced junction-only sequences that carried no quality scores. Using immunoSEQ multiplex PCR, the repertoire was profiled, and TCRdb retains in-frame clones only, with some absent. That table gives V, J and clone size, and the DNA gave D and trimming. The table includes 1,400,000 or so clones, 98% detected once. A word on this clone: The antigen is not known.

The sample was naive CD4+ T cells sorted from blood. Subset given: CD45RA+ positively selected. The clonotype was recovered from a man in his thirties or forties in good health. The genes are TRBV7-2 and TRBJ2-4; TRBD1 aligns across 8 bases. As DNA, the CDR3 is TGTGCCAGCAGCCGTCACGCAGGGACAGGACTAGCCAAAAACATTCAGTACTTC. Translation gives CASSRHAGTGLAKNIQYF.